This T cell receptor (beta chain) was found in a study of blood T cell repertoires in COVID-19. Profiled with immunoSEQ multiplex PCR; TCRdb holds only in-frame clones, not every one. This sample carries 150,000 or so clones, 60% to 80% of them seen once, and the ten largest clones take 2.5% to 3%. A few counts support this clone. The sequence derives from a woman in her forties or fifties who had recovered from COVID-19. Material for sequencing was PBMCs or T cells enriched from blood (not recorded which).

The CDR3 coding sequence is TGTGCCAGCAGCCAACGGGGGAGGAGTTACGAGCAGTACTTC. Translated, it gives CASSQRGRSYEQYF. The chain employs TRBV3-1 (or the pseudogene TRBV3-2) and TRBJ2-7; TRBD2 might be the D (6 bases). Germline loops: CDR1 LGHDT, CDR2 YNNKEL (reference sequence). V dropped 2 bases and J dropped 4 bases, with 12 bases sitting between them. The CDR3 consists of 14 residues.